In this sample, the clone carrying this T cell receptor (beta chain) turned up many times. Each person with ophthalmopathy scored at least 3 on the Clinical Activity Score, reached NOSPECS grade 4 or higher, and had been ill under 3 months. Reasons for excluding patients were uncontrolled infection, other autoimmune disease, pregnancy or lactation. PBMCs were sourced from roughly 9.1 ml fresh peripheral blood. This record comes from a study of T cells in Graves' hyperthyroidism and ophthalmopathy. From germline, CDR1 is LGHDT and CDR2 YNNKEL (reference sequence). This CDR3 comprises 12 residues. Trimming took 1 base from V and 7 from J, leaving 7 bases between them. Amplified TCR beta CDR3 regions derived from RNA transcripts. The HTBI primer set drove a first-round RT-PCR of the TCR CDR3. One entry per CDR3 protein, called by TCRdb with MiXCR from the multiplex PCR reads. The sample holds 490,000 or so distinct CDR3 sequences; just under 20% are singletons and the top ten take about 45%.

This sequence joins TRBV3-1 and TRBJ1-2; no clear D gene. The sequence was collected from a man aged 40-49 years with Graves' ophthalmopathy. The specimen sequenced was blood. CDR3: CASSQVGRGYTF. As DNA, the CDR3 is TGTGCCAGCAGCCAAGTCGGTCGTGGCTACACCTTC.